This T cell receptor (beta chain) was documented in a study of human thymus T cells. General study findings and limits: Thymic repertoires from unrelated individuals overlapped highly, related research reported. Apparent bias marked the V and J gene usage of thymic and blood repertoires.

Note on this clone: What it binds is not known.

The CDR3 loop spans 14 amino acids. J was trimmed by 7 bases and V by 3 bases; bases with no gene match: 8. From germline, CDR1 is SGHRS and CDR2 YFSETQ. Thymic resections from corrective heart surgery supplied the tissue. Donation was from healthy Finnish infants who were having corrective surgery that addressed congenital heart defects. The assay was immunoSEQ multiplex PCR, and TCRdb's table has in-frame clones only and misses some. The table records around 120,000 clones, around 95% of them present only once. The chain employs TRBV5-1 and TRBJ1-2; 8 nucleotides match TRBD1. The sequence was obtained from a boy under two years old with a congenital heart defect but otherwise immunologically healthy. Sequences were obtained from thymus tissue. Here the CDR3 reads CASSWTGPVGGYTF. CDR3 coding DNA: TGCGCCAGCAGCTGGACAGGGCCCGTGGGTGGCTACACCTTC.